One and the same sample provided the 25 T cell receptor beta chains below, sequenced in a study of early T cells in non-severe SARS-CoV-2 infection. TCRdb fed the 5' RACE reads into MiXCR, producing one record per CDR3 protein. Altogether 61,000 or so distinct CDR3 sequences are present, 9.5% to 15% being singletons, with the ten largest covering roughly 1.2%. The sequencing here drew on whole blood, taken at baseline. These receptors were taken from an adult who was a healthcare worker with PCR-confirmed SARS-CoV-2 infection or an uninfected control (not recorded which). The donor label of this sample is uncertain.

Regarding this clonotype: Given a much more abundant clone one base away, this may be a read error. V and J are TRBV6-1 and TRBJ2-7; D ambiguous. Trimming cost V 3 bases and J 3 bases, with 12 bases left between them. The CDR3 loop spans 14 amino acids. The germline gives CDR1 MNHNS, CDR2 SASEGT. The CDR3 protein is CASSDQWAVYEQYV. Written as DNA, the CDR3 is TGTGCCAGCAGTGACCAGTGGGCTGTCTACGAGCAGTACGTC.

The chain couples TRBV27 to TRBJ1-5; 8 nucleotides align to TRBD1. Germline assignment: CDR1 MNHEY and CDR2 SMNVEV (reference sequence). The CDR3 is 17 residues long. V was clipped by 4 bases and J by 2 bases; unmatched bases: 10. CDR3 loop: CASSWEKQGVCNQPQHF. CDR3 bases: TGTGCCAGCAGTTGGGAAAAACAGGGGGTATGCAATCAGCCCCAGCATTTT.

This clonotype was counted at least ten times. V and J are TRBV7-6 and TRBJ2-2, with unresolved D. CDR1 and CDR2 (germline): SGHVS, FNYEAQ. Trimming shortened V by 4 bases and J by 0 bases, and 15 bases separated the two germline ends. This CDR3 has 17 amino acids. The CDR3 spells CASSSPYLKANTGELFF. CDR3 bases: TGTGCCAGCAGCTCCCCATACCTGAAAGCGAACACCGGGGAGCTGTTTTTT.

The count of this clonotype is one. This chain connects TRBV29-1 to TRBJ1-1; D ambiguous. Germline assignment: CDR1 SQVTM and CDR2 ANQGSEA. The V and J ends lost 4 bases and 9 bases respectively, with 12 bases between them. The CDR3 spans 11 residues. CDR3 residues: CSVGIGLQAFF. The CDR3 DNA reads as TGCAGCGTTGGAATTGGGCTTCAAGCTTTCTTT.

This clonotype was observed many times. The chain combines TRBV19 with TRBJ2-2, with D possibly matching TRBD1 (7 bases). CDR1 LNHDA and CDR2 SQIVND come from the germline V gene (reference sequence). V was trimmed by 5 bases and J by 8 bases, leaving 15 bases between them. This CDR3 contains 14 residues. The CDR3 loop reads CASSWRGLMGELFF. CDR3 sequence (DNA): TGTGCCAGTAGTTGGAGGGGGCTGATGGGGGAGCTGTTTTTT.

The chain carries TRBV10-3 and TRBJ2-5, with 11 bases aligning to TRBD2. Germline CDR1 reads ENHRY; CDR2 reads SYGVKD. This CDR3 contains 17 residues. J gave up 3 bases and V 1 base, and 7 bases lay outside the gene matches. For the CDR3, the DNA is TGTGCCATCAGTGAGTTGGGGACTAGCGGAGTCAAAGAGACCCAGTACTTC. This encodes CAISELGTSGVKETQYF.

Only a few counts were recorded for this clonotype. The rearrangement joins TRBV11-2 to TRBJ2-3, with TRBD2 matching over 7 bases. Germline loops: CDR1 SGHAT, CDR2 FQNNGV. V was clipped by 5 bases and J by 1 base; unmatched bases: 9. This CDR3 contains 16 residues. The CDR3 sequence: CASSLTSVRGTDTQYF. The CDR3 DNA reads TGTGCCAGCAGCCTCACTAGCGTCCGGGGCACAGATACGCAGTATTTT.

The chain carries TRBV14 and TRBJ2-5; TRBD1 matches at 8 bases. This CDR3 spans 16 amino acids. The germline V gene encodes CDR1 SGHDN and CDR2 FVKESK. V was pared by 3 bases and J by 5 bases, with 11 bases of the junction left unmatched. The CDR3 region is CASSQSGGPATETQYF. The CDR3 region has the DNA TGTGCCAGCAGCCAGTCAGGGGGCCCCGCGACGGAGACCCAGTACTTC.

The rearrangement joins TRBV24-1 to TRBJ2-7, with TRBD2 matching 7 bases. This CDR3 has 18 amino acids. The J segment lost 0 bases and the V segment lost 8 bases, leaving 18 bases of the junction unmatched. CDR1 is KGHDR, CDR2 SFDVKD, per germline. In nucleotides, the CDR3 is TGTGCCACCAATAGCCCCACTACTTGTGGGGGGGTCTCCTACGAGCAGTACGTC. Translation gives CATNSPTTCGGVSYEQYV.

This clonotype has just a few counts. The CDR3 bases are TGTGCCACCAGCAGAGATATGACGGCTCTACAAGAGACCCAGTACTTC. Protein: CATSRDMTALQETQYF. V is TRBV15 and J is TRBJ2-5; D is undetermined. V was cut by 0 bases and J by 2 bases, with 13 bases left in between. The CDR3 extends over 16 amino acids. Germline CDR1 LNHNV, CDR2 YYDKDF (reference sequence).

This clonotype has only a few counts. The chain couples TRBV20-1 to TRBJ1-2, with D tentatively TRBD1 (6 bases). Germline CDR1 DFQATT, CDR2 SNEGSKA (reference sequence). The CDR3 is 11 residues long. Trimming took off 5 bases at V and 3 bases at J, with 7 bases between the two ends. CDR3: CSAGQYYGYTF. In nucleotides, the CDR3 is TGCAGTGCTGGACAGTACTATGGCTACACCTTC.

The chain recombines TRBV28 with TRBJ2-7; 8 bases line up with TRBD1. Germline CDR1 reads MDHEN; CDR2 reads SYDVKM. The CDR3 is 15 amino acids. With 6 bases clipped from V and 3 bases from J, the junction kept 10 bases outside the gene matches. The CDR3 bases are TGTGCCAGCAGAGAAACATTGGACAGGGTCTACGAGCAGTACGTC. Protein product: CASRETLDRVYEQYV.

This clonotype came up a few times. This sequence joins TRBV3-1 and TRBJ2-7, with 13 positions matching TRBD2. Germline V gene sequence: CDR1 LGHDT, CDR2 YNNKEL (reference sequence). Trimming removed 3 bases from V and 1 base from J; junction bases left unmatched: 0. CDR3 length: 15 residues. The DNA for the CDR3 is TGTGCCAGCAGCCAGACTAGCGGGGGGTCCTACGAGCAGTACGTC. Its translation is CASSQTSGGSYEQYV.

V gene TRBV5-4 combines with J gene TRBJ2-3; D not certain. V lost 0 bases to trimming and J lost 3 bases, with 8 bases between them. Germline values: CDR1 SGHNT, CDR2 YYREEE (reference sequence). The CDR3 is 14 amino acids. This CDR3 is CASSLGSLTDTQYF. CDR3 DNA sequence: TGTGCCAGCAGCTTGGGTAGTTTGACAGATACGCAGTATTTT.

This clonotype was recorded at least ten times. The J gene is TRBJ1-5, the V gene TRBV12-3 or TRBV12-4; TRBD1 agrees at 7 bases. This CDR3 has 15 residues. V shed 3 bases, J shed 2 bases, and the junction held 4 bases outside the gene matches. DNA of the CDR3: TGTGCCAGCAGTTTGAGGGGGCTAGGCAATCAGCCCCAGCATTTT. Protein: CASSLRGLGNQPQHF.

This chain uses TRBV18 with TRBJ2-5; 10 bases agree with TRBD1. Trimming took 0 bases from V and 5 from J; bases not matched to a gene: 0. Germline lookup yields CDR1 KGHSH and CDR2 LQKENI. The CDR3 is 14 amino acids. The CDR3 reads CASSPPGQGETQYF. Written as DNA, the CDR3 is TGTGCCAGCTCACCACCGGGACAGGGGGAGACCCAGTACTTC.

The J gene is TRBJ2-4, the V gene TRBV4-2; 9 bases are a match to TRBD1. Unmatched junction bases numbered 11, after V lost 4 bases and J lost 4 bases. CDR1 is LGHNA and CDR2 is YNFKEQ in the germline V gene. CDR3 length: 17 residues. The DNA of the CDR3 is TGTGCCAGCAGCCGGGAACAGGGGGCACATCGTAAAAACATTCAGTACTTC. The encoded protein is CASSREQGAHRKNIQYF.

This clonotype was observed a handful of times. J is TRBJ1-3 and V is TRBV12-3 or TRBV12-4; 7 bases are shared with TRBD1. Trimming cost V 7 bases and J 2 bases; bases outside gene matches: 5. The CDR3 sequence is 14 residues long. The CDR3 spells CASTQTGPGNTIYF. For the CDR3, the DNA is TGTGCCAGCACCCAGACAGGGCCTGGAAACACCATATATTTT.

There are many counts of this clonotype. The rearrangement joins TRBV20-1 to TRBJ2-1; D remains unclear. V lost 0 bases to trimming and J lost 0 bases, with 15 bases between them. CDR3 size: 17 residues. CDR1 and CDR2 from the germline V gene are DFQATT and SNEGSKA (reference sequence). In DNA form, the CDR3 reads TGCAGTGCTAGAGATTTGGGGTCCCCTAGCTCCTACAATGAGCAGTTCTTC. Amino acids: CSARDLGSPSSYNEQFF.

This chain connects TRBV11-3 to TRBJ2-1; 7 nucleotides align to TRBD1. This CDR3 contains 15 residues. The V gene's germline CDR1 is SGHNT and CDR2 YENEEA. The junction had 7 bases not matched to a gene; V was cut back by 4 bases and J by 4 bases. The CDR3 reads CASSYRTGNYNEQFF. The CDR3 DNA is TGTGCCAGCAGCTACCGGACAGGAAATTACAATGAGCAGTTCTTC.

This clonotype has at least ten counts. The genes are TRBV7-8 and TRBJ1-2; 12 bases agree with TRBD1. Trimming cost V 5 bases and J 1 base; bases outside gene matches: 11. Germline CDR1 reads SGHVS; CDR2 reads FQNEAQ. The CDR3 runs to 18 residues. CDR3 amino acids: CASSPRPGTGGLNYGYTF. CDR3 DNA sequence: TGTGCCAGCAGCCCCCGTCCCGGGACAGGGGGCCTTAACTATGGCTACACCTTC.

The V gene is TRBV6-4, the J gene TRBJ2-7, with 10 nucleotides matching TRBD2. Germline CDR1 reads MRHNA; CDR2 reads SNTAGT. The V and J ends lost 4 bases and 4 bases, in that order; junction bases with no gene match: 7. The CDR3 has 15 amino acids. CDR3: CASSGLAGPSYEQYV. The DNA for the CDR3 is TGTGCCAGCAGTGGACTAGCGGGTCCCTCTTACGAGCAGTACGTC.

This clonotype appeared a few times. The V and J genes are TRBV20-1 and TRBJ2-1; 8 bases fit TRBD2. The V and J ends lost 0 bases and 8 bases, in that order; junction bases with no gene match: 9. Looked up from germline, CDR1 is DFQATT and CDR2 is SNEGSKA (reference sequence). The CDR3 is made up of 15 amino acids. The DNA of the CDR3 is TGCAGTGCTAGAGATCAGGGACTAGGTGACTATGAGCAGTTCTTC. Translation: CSARDQGLGDYEQFF.

The chain couples TRBV20-1 to TRBJ2-5; 7 positions match TRBD1. The V and J ends lost 5 bases and 2 bases, in that order; junction bases with no gene match: 8. This CDR3 region has 14 residues. Germline CDR1 reads DFQATT; CDR2 reads SNEGSKA (reference sequence). The CDR3, as DNA: TGCAGTGCTTCGACAGGGTCCGATCAAGAGACCCAGTACTTC. This translates into CSASTGSDQETQYF.

The V gene is TRBV10-1, the J gene TRBJ1-1; possible D gene TRBD1, 5 bases. With 4 bases removed from V and 7 bases from J, the gap between germline ends came to 13 bases. There are 13 residues in the CDR3. Germline CDR1 reads WNHNN; CDR2 reads SYGVQD (reference sequence). The CDR3: CASSGGDRYEAFF. DNA for the CDR3: TGCGCCAGCAGTGGGGGAGACAGATATGAAGCTTTCTTT.